This TCR beta chain came from a study of cytomegalovirus exposure and HLA in healthy donors. Study results and limitations: The study had only CMV serostatus as immune exposure information. According to the study, roughly 160 TCR beta chains were cytomegalovirus-associated.

This clone was seen a few times. No antigen is known for it. The PCR ran on 60 Vbeta and 13 Jbeta primers. Repertoires were generated with immunoSEQ multiplex PCR, while TCRdb's copy carries only in-frame clones and drops some. Among fewer than 120,000 clones listed, 70% to 90% were seen once. V shed 3 bases and J shed 7 bases, with 13 bases lying between them. Germline V lookup: CDR1 SEHNR, CDR2 FQNEAQ (reference sequence). The CDR3 loop spans 13 amino acids. The rearrangement uses TRBV7-9 and TRBJ2-7; D possibly corresponds to TRBD1 (6 bases). Specimen: PBMCs. This receptor was identified in a man aged 40-55 years in good health and CMV-seronegative. The DNA for the CDR3 is TGTGCCAGCAGCTTCTTGGACAGTAAAGAGCAGTACTTC. Its translation: CASSFLDSKEQYF.